A single sample gave rise to the 6 T cell receptor beta chains below, sequenced in a study of blood T cell repertoires in COVID-19. Generated by immunoSEQ multiplex PCR, the TCRdb table keeps only in-frame clones and is missing some. The data contain approximately 120,000 clones, 90% to 95% of them singletons. Material for sequencing was peripheral blood. The receptors here all came from a man aged 50-60 years with COVID-19, enrolled during active disease.

This chain connects TRBV7-3 to TRBJ1-1; TRBD1 matches 8 bases. V was pared by 5 bases and J by 7 bases, with 3 bases of the junction left unmatched. Germline CDR1 SGHTA, CDR2 FQGTGA. This CDR3 has 12 amino acids. The DNA of the CDR3 is TGTGCCAGCAGCCCGGACAGGGTTGAAGCTTTCTTT. It yields the protein CASSPDRVEAFF. Looking up the rest from reference TRBV7-3 and TRBJ1-1 gives the full variable domain: GAGVSQTPSNKVTEKGKYVELRCDPISGHTALYWYRQSLGQGPEFLIYFQGTGAADDSGLPNDRFFAVRPEGSVSTLKIQRTERGDSAVYLCASSPDRVEAFFGQGTRLTVV.

The chain joins TRBV28 to TRBJ1-1, with D possibly being TRBD1 (6 bases). The CDR3 is 14 residues long. Between the trimmed V and J ends, which lost 6 bases and 5 bases, there was a span of 16 bases. The germline gives CDR1 MDHEN, CDR2 SYDVKM. The CDR3 DNA follows: TGTGCCAGCAGACCCGACAGGTTAGGGACTGAAGCTTTCTTT. It specifies CASRPDRLGTEAFF.

This chain connects TRBV19 to TRBJ2-5; 8 nucleotides agree with TRBD1. The CDR3 sequence is 15 residues long. The germline V gene encodes CDR1 LNHDA and CDR2 SQIVND (reference sequence). V shed 4 bases, J shed 4 bases, and the junction held 8 bases outside the gene matches. This CDR3 reads CASSTGTGRGETQYF. DNA for the CDR3: TGTGCCAGTAGTACCGGGACAGGCCGAGGAGAGACCCAGTACTTC.

The chain has TRBV4-2 and TRBJ1-6; 7 bases are shared with TRBD1. The CDR3 loop spans 15 amino acids. With V trimmed by 0 bases and J by 8 bases, 4 bases remained unmatched. Germline V CDR1 and CDR2: LGHNA, YNFKEQ. The CDR3 region is CASSQDGTVYSPLHF. In DNA, the CDR3 is TGTGCCAGCAGCCAAGATGGGACAGTCTATTCACCCCTCCACTTT.

The rearrangement links TRBV9 to TRBJ1-3; D ambiguous. The V and J ends lost 0 bases and 0 bases respectively, with 10 bases between them. From germline, CDR1 is SGDLS and CDR2 YYNGEE. The CDR3 length is 16 residues. CDR3 amino acids: CASSVASRISGNTIYF. In DNA form, the CDR3 reads TGTGCCAGCAGCGTAGCTAGCAGAATCTCTGGAAACACCATATATTTT. Looking up the rest from reference TRBV9 and TRBJ1-3 gives the full variable domain: DSGVTQTPKHLITATGQRVTLRCSPRSGDLSVYWYQQSLDQGLQFLIQYYNGEERAKGNILERFSAQQFPDLHSELNLSSLELGDSALYFCASSVASRISGNTIYFGEGSWLTVV.

The rearrangement uses TRBV27 and TRBJ1-5; 7 bases map to TRBD1. J was trimmed by 7 bases and V by 5 bases; bases with no gene match: 17. CDR3 length: 17 amino acids. Per germline, CDR1 MNHEY and CDR2 SMNVEV (reference sequence). CDR3 sequence (DNA): TGTGCCAGCAGTCTAGGGATCCGGGACAGAGCAGGGCAGCCCCAGCATTTT. Translating gives CASSLGIRDRAGQPQHF.